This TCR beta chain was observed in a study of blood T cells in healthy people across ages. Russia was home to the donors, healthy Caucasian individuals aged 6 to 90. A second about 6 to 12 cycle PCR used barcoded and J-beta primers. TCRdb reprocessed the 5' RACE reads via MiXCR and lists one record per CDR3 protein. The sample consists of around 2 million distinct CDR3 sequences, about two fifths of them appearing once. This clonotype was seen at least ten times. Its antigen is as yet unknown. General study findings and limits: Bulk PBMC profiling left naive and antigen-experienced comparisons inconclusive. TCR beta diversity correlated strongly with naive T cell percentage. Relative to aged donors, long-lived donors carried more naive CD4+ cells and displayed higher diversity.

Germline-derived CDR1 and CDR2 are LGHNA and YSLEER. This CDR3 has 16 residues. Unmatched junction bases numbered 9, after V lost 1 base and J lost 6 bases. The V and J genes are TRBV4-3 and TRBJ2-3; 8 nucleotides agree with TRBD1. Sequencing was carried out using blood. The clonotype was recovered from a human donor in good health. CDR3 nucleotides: TGCGCCAGCAGCCAAGCTGGGACAGGCGTCCCCGATACGCAGTATTTT. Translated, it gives CASSQAGTGVPDTQYF.